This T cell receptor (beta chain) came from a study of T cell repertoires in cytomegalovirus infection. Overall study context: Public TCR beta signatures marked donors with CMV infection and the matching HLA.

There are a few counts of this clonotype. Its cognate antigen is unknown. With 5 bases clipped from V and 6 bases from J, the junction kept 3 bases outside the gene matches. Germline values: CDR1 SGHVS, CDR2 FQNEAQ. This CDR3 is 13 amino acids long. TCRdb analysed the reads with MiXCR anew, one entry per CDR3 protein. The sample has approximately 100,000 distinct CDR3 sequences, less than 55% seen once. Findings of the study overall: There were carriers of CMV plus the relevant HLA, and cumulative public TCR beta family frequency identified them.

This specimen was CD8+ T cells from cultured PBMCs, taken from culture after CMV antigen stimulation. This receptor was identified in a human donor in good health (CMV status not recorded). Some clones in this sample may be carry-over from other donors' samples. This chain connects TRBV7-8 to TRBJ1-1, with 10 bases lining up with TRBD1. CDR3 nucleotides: TGTGCCAGCAGCGCGGGGACAGGGGCTGAAGCTTTCTTT. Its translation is CASSAGTGAEAFF.